A single sample is the source of the 21 T cell receptor beta chains below, sequenced in a study of blood T cells in healthy people across ages. Using a J-beta primer mix together with a sample-barcoded 5' primer, a second PCR was run for about 7 to 12 cycles. Via MiXCR, TCRdb re-called the 5' RACE reads, giving one row per CDR3 protein. The data hold more than 700,000 distinct CDR3 sequences, with around 50% observed a single time. The sample consisted of blood. These receptors all come from a man older than 75 in good health.

The J gene is TRBJ2-4, the V gene TRBV7-2; D remains unclear. The DNA matches TRBJ2-5 better at its end, which makes the J call doubtful. This CDR3 is built from 13 residues. Germline loops: CDR1 SGHTA, CDR2 FQGNSA. The CDR3 sequence is CASSPGNQQTQYF. CDR3 bases: TGTGCCAGCAGCCCGGGCAATCAACAGACCCAGTACTTC.

The chain is built from TRBV27 and TRBJ1-2; no clear D. The CDR3 extends over 14 amino acids. V lost 2 bases and J 1 base, leaving 8 bases between the germline ends. Per germline, CDR1 MNHEY and CDR2 SMNVEV (reference sequence). The CDR3 reads CASSLRSSNYGYTF. CDR3 sequence (DNA): TGTGCCAGCAGTTTAAGAAGCAGTAACTATGGCTACACCTTC.

The chain couples TRBV6-6 to TRBJ1-5; no clear D. Trimming removed 4 bases at V and 2 bases at J, with 9 bases between. This CDR3 spans 14 amino acids. Germline CDR1 is MNHNY and CDR2 is SVGAGI (reference sequence). CDR3 protein: CASSWGEGNQPQHF. The CDR3 DNA is TGTGCCAGCAGTTGGGGTGAAGGCAATCAGCCCCAGCATTTT.

This clonotype was recorded a few times. This chain connects TRBV7-2 to TRBJ2-7, with 9 nucleotides matching TRBD1. The CDR3 consists of 14 residues. Germline CDR1 SGHTA, CDR2 FQGNSA. The V and J ends lost 5 bases and 2 bases, in that order; junction bases with no gene match: 4. In DNA form, the CDR3 reads TGTGCCAGCAGCGTCCGGACAGGGGCCTACGAGCAGTACTTC. Its translation is CASSVRTGAYEQYF. Filled out from reference TRBV7-2 and TRBJ2-7, the complete variable domain reads GAGVSQSPSNKVTEKGKDVELRCDPISGHTALYWYRQSLGQGLEFLIYFQGNSAPDKSGLPSDRFSAERTGGSVSTLTIQRTQQEDSAVYLCASSVRTGAYEQYFGPGTRLTVT.

The J gene is TRBJ2-5, the V gene TRBV29-1; 8 bases match TRBD2. The V and J ends lost 1 base and 13 bases, in that order; junction bases with no gene match: 14. From germline, CDR1 is SQVTM and CDR2 ANQGSEA. The CDR3 has 14 residues. The CDR3 sequence is CSVEGTSGRNIRYF. The CDR3 DNA reads TGCAGCGTTGAAGGGACGAGCGGGAGAAACATTCGGTACTTC. Full variable domain (remainder filled in from reference TRBV29-1 and TRBJ2-5): SAVISQKPSRDICQRGTSLTIQCQVDSQVTMMFWYRQQPGQSLTLIATANQGSEATYESGFVIDKFPISRPNLTFSTLTVSNMSPEDSSIYLCSVEGTSGRNIRYFGPGTRLLVL.

The table lists this clonotype with a few counts. The CDR3 protein is CASSDAGAGPDTQYF. The CDR3 DNA reads TGTGCCAGCAGTGACGCGGGAGCAGGCCCAGATACGCAGTATTTT. This sequence joins TRBV6-1 and TRBJ2-3; TRBD2 matches at 7 bases. CDR1 MNHNS and CDR2 SASEGT come from the germline V gene. The ends lost 3 bases at V and 4 bases at J; junction bases unmatched: 7. The CDR3 contains 15 residues.

This rearrangement joins TRBV27 to TRBJ2-2; D unclear. CDR1 is MNHEY and CDR2 is SMNVEV in the germline V gene (reference sequence). CDR3 size: 13 residues. Trimming shortened V by 3 bases and J by 6 bases, and 8 bases separated the two germline ends. This chain's CDR3 is CASSFWFSGELFF. As DNA, the CDR3 is TGTGCCAGCAGTTTTTGGTTTTCCGGGGAGCTGTTTTTT.

This clonotype was recorded only once. The chain carries TRBV29-1 and TRBJ2-3, with TRBD2 matching 7 bases. J lost 2 bases, V lost 8 bases, and 10 bases had no gene match. CDR1 SQVTM and CDR2 ANQGSEA come from the germline V gene. There are 14 residues in the CDR3. Written as DNA, the CDR3 is TGCAGCTCCCCGGAGCGGGACTACACAGATACGCAGTATTTT. This gives the protein CSSPERDYTDTQYF.

The chain links TRBV10-3 to TRBJ2-3, with TRBD2 matching over 11 bases. The CDR3 is made up of 14 amino acids. The germline V gene has CDR1 ENHRY and CDR2 SYGVKD. The junction had 4 bases not matched to a gene; V was cut back by 6 bases and J by 5 bases. This chain's CDR3 is CAIRGTSGLDTQYF. CDR3 nucleotides: TGTGCCATCAGGGGGACTAGCGGACTAGATACGCAGTATTTT.

This clonotype was observed a handful of times. The V call is TRBV6-1, the J call TRBJ2-3; no clear D. The germline CDR1 and CDR2 sequences are MNHNS and SASEGT. The CDR3 has 15 amino acids. V dropped 2 bases and J dropped 2 bases, with 11 bases sitting between them. The CDR3 loop is CASSEPPLDTDTQYF. The CDR3 nucleotides read TGTGCCAGCAGTGAACCACCTCTCGACACAGATACGCAGTATTTT.

As concerns this clonotype: Its ends do not fully match the called genes, so a read error is possible. This chain joins TRBV7-3 and TRBJ2-7; D call uncertain. The CDR3 runs to 13 residues. Looked up from germline, CDR1 is SGHTA and CDR2 is FQGTGA. The CDR3 nucleotides are TGTGCCAGCAGCGTAACCGCGGACGACGAGCAGTACTTC. This translates into CASSVTADDEQYF.

In this sample, this clonotype turned up a few times. This chain uses TRBV12-3 or TRBV12-4 with TRBJ2-5; 8 bases match TRBD2. Unmatched junction bases numbered 4, after V lost 5 bases and J lost 2 bases. The CDR3 extends over 14 amino acids. The CDR3 protein is CASSTPGGQETQYF. CDR3 sequence (DNA): TGTGCCAGCAGTACCCCGGGAGGGCAAGAGACCCAGTACTTC.

This rearrangement joins TRBV20-1 to TRBJ1-1; TRBD1 aligns across 9 bases. J gave up 0 bases and V 6 bases, and 8 bases lay outside the gene matches. The CDR3 consists of 15 residues. Germline V gene data show CDR1 as DFQATT and CDR2 as SNEGSKA (reference sequence). The CDR3 sequence: CSAADRGTMNTEAFF. For the CDR3, the DNA is TGCAGTGCAGCGGACAGGGGAACCATGAACACTGAAGCTTTCTTT.

This clonotype has just a few counts. The chain recombines TRBV7-2 with TRBJ2-1, with TRBD2 matching over 7 bases. V was clipped by 6 bases and J by 5 bases; unmatched bases: 10. The CDR3 totals 15 residues. Germline V lookup: CDR1 SGHTA, CDR2 FQGNSA. CDR3: CASSRTRGRNNEQFF. The CDR3 nucleotides are TGTGCCAGCAGTCGGACTAGAGGGAGAAACAATGAGCAGTTCTTC.

This chain links TRBV28 with TRBJ2-5; 10 nucleotides line up with TRBD2. The ends lost 3 bases at V and 11 bases at J; junction bases unmatched: 12. Germline CDR1 MDHEN, CDR2 SYDVKM. CDR3 length: 15 residues. The CDR3: CASSFSAGGLDEQYF. The CDR3 nucleotides read TGTGCCAGCAGTTTTTCAGCGGGAGGGCTCGATGAGCAGTACTTC.

V is TRBV5-6 and J is TRBJ2-1; possible D gene TRBD1, 6 bases. Judging by the DNA end, TRBJ2-7 fits better; the J call may be wrong. The germline V gene has CDR1 SGHDT and CDR2 YYEEEE. The CDR3 covers 17 residues. The CDR3 loop reads CASSPAGQGLLIHEQYF. CDR3 nucleotides: TGTGCCAGCAGCCCGGCGGGCCAGGGGCTATTGATCCACGAGCAGTACTTC.

This chain uses TRBV20-1 with TRBJ2-5; D uncertain. CDR3 length: 11 amino acids. Deletions cut 2 bases from V and 5 bases from J, with 6 bases between. From germline, CDR1 is DFQATT and CDR2 SNEGSKA (reference sequence). The CDR3 spells CSARPRETQYF. CDR3 bases: TGCAGTGCTAGACCACGGGAGACCCAGTACTTC.

The V call is TRBV11-2, the J call TRBJ2-3; possible D gene TRBD2, 6 bases. V was cut by 6 bases and J by 6 bases, with 16 bases left in between. The germline CDR1 and CDR2 sequences are SGHAT and FQNNGV. CDR3 length: 14 residues. The CDR3 region is CASRANTSPDTQYF. In nucleotides, the CDR3 is TGTGCCAGCAGAGCCAACACTAGCCCTGATACGCAGTATTTT.

The rearrangement joins TRBV7-9 to TRBJ2-1; TRBD2 matches at 8 bases. The J call is uncertain, as TRBJ2-7 better fits the DNA end. The CDR3 has 14 residues. Germline V gene data show CDR1 as SEHNR and CDR2 as FQNEAQ (reference sequence). The CDR3 nucleotides are TGTGCCACCTTGACTAGCGCCTCCTACAATGAGCAGTACTTC. The encoded protein is CATLTSASYNEQYF.

This clonotype was counted ten times or more. This clone may be a read error of a much larger clone one base away. The V and J genes are TRBV7-2 and TRBJ2-5; D may be TRBD1 (6 bases). This CDR3 has 14 amino acids. V lost 5 bases and J 3 bases, leaving 13 bases between the germline ends. CDR1 and CDR2 from the germline V gene are SGHTA and FQGNSA. CDR3 sequence: CASSVNGGKETQYF. In nucleotides, the CDR3 is TGTGCCAGCAGCGTAAATGGGGGCAAAGAGACCCAGTACTTC.

With regard to this clonotype: Given a much more abundant clone one base away, this may be a read error. This sequence joins TRBV7-3 and TRBJ2-2; no firm D call. V lost 5 bases and J lost 8, with 12 bases in between. CDR1 and CDR2 (germline): SGHTA, FQGTGA. The CDR3 runs to 13 residues. CDR3 nucleotides: TGTGCCAGCAGCCGACACGTCCTGGGGGAGCTGTTTTTT. This translates into CASSRHVLGELFF.